This T cell receptor (beta chain) was documented in a study of Tregs in tolerant kidney transplant recipients. Study outcomes and limitations: Validation in larger populations is needed because few patients were studied.

A single count supports this clone. The antigen is not known. TCRdb's table, derived via immunoSEQ multiplex PCR, lists solely in-frame clones and lacks some. The table has 80,000 or so clones, 91% seen once; the top ten hold around 1.5%. Germline V gene data show CDR1 as LNHDA and CDR2 as SQIVND (reference sequence). The CDR3 length is 14 residues. Trimming pared 1 base from V and 3 bases from J, leaving 9 bases between. Mixed chimerism was transient after nonmyeloablative marrow transplants from related graft donors. Sequencing was performed on CD4+ T cells from blood (PBMCs), taken 24 months after the transplant. V and J are TRBV19 and TRBJ1-2, with D unclear. The clonotype was recovered from a human patient who received a combined kidney and bone marrow transplant. Some T cells may possibly be graft donor cells. The CDR3 is CASSIGGVYYGYTF. The CDR3 DNA sequence: TGTGCCAGTAGTATAGGAGGAGTTTACTATGGCTACACCTTC.